One sample yielded the 17 T cell receptor beta chains listed below, sequenced in a study of breast tumors, draining lymph nodes, adjacent tissues. Each CDR3 protein is one row after TCRdb ran MiXCR on the multiplex PCR reads. The sample carries approximately 140,000 distinct CDR3 sequences, 30% to 35% recorded once. Breast cancer patients provided tissue from their axillary draining lymph nodes. Sequenced material: axillary lymph node tissue. All receptors come from a female donor with breast cancer. Some clones in this sample may be carry-over from other donors' samples.

This clonotype has only a few counts. This rearrangement joins TRBV7-2 to TRBJ1-1; D is perhaps TRBD1 (6 bases). Germline V gene data show CDR1 as SGHTA and CDR2 as FQGNSA. The CDR3 totals 18 residues. The germline V and J ends were trimmed by 4 bases and 5 bases, with 26 bases remaining between them. The CDR3 coding sequence is TGTGCCAGCAGCTCGGGGGGGGCGCTCCTTGGAGCGAGGACTGAAGCTTTCTTT. It specifies CASSSGGALLGARTEAFF. Supplemented by reference TRBV7-2 and TRBJ1-1, the full variable domain reads GAGVSQSPSNKVTEKGKDVELRCDPISGHTALYWYRQSLGQGLEFLIYFQGNSAPDKSGLPSDRFSAERTGGSVSTLTIQRTQQEDSAVYLCASSSGGALLGARTEAFFGQGTRLTVV.

CDR3 loop: CASSAQSGLNTGELFF. The DNA for the CDR3 is TGTGCCAGCAGCGCCCAATCAGGGTTGAACACCGGGGAGCTGTTTTTT. The rearrangement links TRBV7-3 to TRBJ2-2, with a tentative D call TRBD1 (5 bases). V shed 5 bases and J shed 1 base, with 14 bases lying between them. The germline V gene has CDR1 SGHTA and CDR2 FQGTGA. The CDR3 totals 16 residues.

The rearrangement uses TRBV7-8 and TRBJ1-5; TRBD1 might be the D (5 bases). V was clipped by 5 bases and J by 6 bases, with 14 bases between them. CDR1 and CDR2 from the germline V gene are SGHVS and FQNEAQ. There are 14 residues in the CDR3. In nucleotides, the CDR3 is TGTGCCAGCAGCCCACAACAGGAAGGTCAGCCCCAGCATTTT. As protein: CASSPQQEGQPQHF.

The chain uses TRBV24-1 and TRBJ2-5; TRBD2 might be the D (5 bases). Trimming shortened V by 3 bases and J by 1 base, and 17 bases separated the two germline ends. Germline loops: CDR1 KGHDR, CDR2 SFDVKD. There are 17 residues in the CDR3. The CDR3 loop is CATSDKQPAEIQETQYF. The CDR3 region has the DNA TGTGCCACCAGTGATAAGCAACCAGCGGAGATCCAAGAGACCCAGTACTTC.

This chain connects TRBV9 to TRBJ1-5; 8 bases are shared with TRBD1. The CDR3 has 14 amino acids. Germline V gene sequence: CDR1 SGDLS, CDR2 YYNGEE. J gave up 4 bases and V 3 bases, and 3 bases lay outside the gene matches. The CDR3 region has the DNA TGTGCCAGCAGCGGCGGACAGGGTAATCAGCCCCAGCATTTT. Its protein product is CASSGGQGNQPQHF.

The chain is built from TRBV10-3 and TRBJ1-2; D gene ambiguous. The CDR3 length is 14 residues. Per the germline V gene, CDR1 is ENHRY and CDR2 is SYGVKD. The V end lost 5 bases, the J end lost 4 bases, and 14 bases lay between the germline ends. CDR3: CAISPAGGGYGYTF. The CDR3 DNA reads TGTGCCATCAGTCCCGCGGGAGGAGGCTATGGCTACACCTTC.

This chain links TRBV20-1 with TRBJ2-7; D possibly matches TRBD1 or TRBD2 (5 bases each). V lost 6 bases and J lost 8, with 20 bases in between. The CDR3 contains 13 residues. Germline V lookup: CDR1 DFQATT, CDR2 SNEGSKA (reference sequence). The CDR3 loop is CSALGTGLYKQYF. The CDR3, as DNA: TGCAGTGCCTTAGGGACCGGGCTATATAAGCAGTACTTC.

This clonotype came up many times. This chain uses TRBV2 with TRBJ1-5; possible D gene TRBD1, 6 bases. Germline values: CDR1 SNHLY, CDR2 FYNNEI. The CDR3 contains 14 residues. V was shortened by 4 bases and J by 0 bases, with 7 bases between the two germline ends. For the CDR3, the DNA is TGTGCCAGCAGTGCGGACAGTAGCAATCAGCCCCAGCATTTT. Translated, it gives CASSADSSNQPQHF.

On this clonotype itself: Given a much more abundant clone one base away, this may be a read error. The V call is TRBV12-3 or TRBV12-4, the J call TRBJ2-5; D unresolved. The CDR3 loop spans 13 amino acids. The CDR3 bases are TGTGCCAGCAGTTTCGGCGCCGAAGAGGCCCAGTACTTC. Its translation is CASSFGAEEAQYF.

The sample holds many counts of this clonotype. V usage is TRBV12-3 or TRBV12-4 and J usage is TRBJ1-3, with D unresolved. The CDR3 consists of 14 residues. Trimming pared 3 bases from V and 4 bases from J, leaving 10 bases between. The CDR3 is CASSLVSRGNTIYF. The CDR3 region has the DNA TGTGCCAGCAGTTTGGTTTCAAGGGGAAACACCATATATTTT.

This clonotype was detected ten times or more. This rearrangement joins TRBV2 to TRBJ1-3; tentatively, D is TRBD1 (5 bases). CDR1 is SNHLY and CDR2 is FYNNEI in the germline V gene. Trimming removed 6 bases at V and 0 bases at J, with 12 bases between. The CDR3 consists of 15 residues. CDR3 DNA sequence: TGTGCCAGCAGCGACTGGACAAACTCTGGAAACACCATATATTTT. It yields the protein CASSDWTNSGNTIYF.

This clonotype was detected ten times or more. CDR3 nucleotide sequence: TGCAGTACCCCCGGGACGCAGGCGCCCTACGAGCAGTACGTC. It codes for CSTPGTQAPYEQYV. The rearrangement links TRBV20-1 to TRBJ2-7; the D call may be TRBD1 or TRBD2 (5 bases each). The CDR3 loop spans 14 amino acids. V lost 8 bases to trimming and J lost 2 bases, with 19 bases between them. The germline V gene encodes CDR1 DFQATT and CDR2 SNEGSKA (reference sequence).

In this sample, this clonotype turned up many times. The rearrangement joins TRBV20-1 to TRBJ2-2; TRBD1 agrees at 10 bases. The length of the CDR3 is 14 residues. Germline CDR1 reads DFQATT; CDR2 reads SNEGSKA (reference sequence). V was clipped by 1 base and J by 6 bases; unmatched bases: 2. Written as DNA, the CDR3 is TGCAGTGCTAGAGCCGGGACAGGGGCCGGGGAGCTGTTTTTT. It specifies CSARAGTGAGELFF.

This clonotype was seen ten or more times. The CDR3 sequence is CASIEAAGTGGSTQYF. CDR3 coding DNA: TGTGCCAGCATTGAGGCGGCAGGGACAGGGGGCAGTACGCAGTATTTT. J is TRBJ2-3 and V is TRBV6-6, with 12 nucleotides matching TRBD1. The germline CDR1 and CDR2 sequences are MNHNY and SVGAGI (reference sequence). The CDR3 is 16 residues long. The junction had 13 bases not matched to a gene; V was cut back by 7 bases and J by 8 bases.

This clonotype showed up many times. The chain is built from TRBV6-5 and TRBJ2-3; 8 bases line up with TRBD2. Unmatched junction bases numbered 3, after V lost 6 bases and J lost 1 base. The germline V gene encodes CDR1 MNHEY and CDR2 SVGAGI. This CDR3 has 14 amino acids. The CDR3 loop reads CASRNGGGTDTQYF. The CDR3 region has the DNA TGTGCCAGCAGAAACGGGGGGGGCACAGATACGCAGTATTTT.

This clonotype was recorded at least ten times. The rearrangement links TRBV5-8 to TRBJ2-1; no reliable D call. The CDR3 is 12 residues long. The V end lost 4 bases, the J end lost 4 bases, and 6 bases lay between the germline ends. CDR1 is SGHTS, CDR2 YDEGEE, per germline. The CDR3 region is CASSNTYNEQFF. The CDR3 bases are TGTGCCAGCAGCAACACTTACAATGAGCAGTTCTTC. Filled out from reference TRBV5-8 and TRBJ2-1, the complete variable domain reads EAGVTQSPTHLIKTRGQQATLRCSPISGHTSVYWYQQALGLGLQFLLWYDEGEERNRGNFPPRFSGRQFPNYSSELNVNALELEDSALYLCASSNTYNEQFFGPGTRLTVL.

This clonotype was recorded many times. The chain employs TRBV15 and TRBJ1-4; 7 bases line up with TRBD1. This CDR3 is built from 16 residues. After removal of 0 bases from V and 8 bases from J, the junction contained 9 bases not matched to a gene. From germline, CDR1 is LNHNV and CDR2 YYDKDF (reference sequence). This chain's CDR3 is CATSRDLGGAEEKLFF. The DNA for the CDR3 is TGTGCCACCAGCAGAGATCTAGGGGGCGCGGAGGAAAAACTGTTTTTT.